The present T cell receptor beta chain was sequenced within a study of shared clonotypes between healthy human individuals. The assay was immunoSEQ multiplex PCR, and TCRdb's table has in-frame clones only and misses some. The sample lists under 2,000,000 clones, roughly 95% seen once, with less than 1.5% in the top ten. This CDR3 is 15 amino acids long. V was trimmed by 0 bases and J by 0 bases, leaving 8 bases between them. Germline V CDR1 and CDR2: KGHSH, LQKENI. Remarks on this clone: Other DNA sequences from this sample encode an identical CDR3 as well.

CD45RO-negative CD8 cells positively selected for CCR7 made up the naive population, which excluded terminally differentiated effector memory CD45RA+ cells. This receptor was obtained from a young man in good health. This chain joins TRBV18 and TRBJ1-1; perhaps TRBD1 as D (5 bases). Source material: naive CD8+ T cells sorted from blood. The CDR3 here is CASSPPQGMNTEAFF. The CDR3 DNA reads TGTGCCAGCTCACCACCCCAGGGAATGAACACTGAAGCTTTCTTT.